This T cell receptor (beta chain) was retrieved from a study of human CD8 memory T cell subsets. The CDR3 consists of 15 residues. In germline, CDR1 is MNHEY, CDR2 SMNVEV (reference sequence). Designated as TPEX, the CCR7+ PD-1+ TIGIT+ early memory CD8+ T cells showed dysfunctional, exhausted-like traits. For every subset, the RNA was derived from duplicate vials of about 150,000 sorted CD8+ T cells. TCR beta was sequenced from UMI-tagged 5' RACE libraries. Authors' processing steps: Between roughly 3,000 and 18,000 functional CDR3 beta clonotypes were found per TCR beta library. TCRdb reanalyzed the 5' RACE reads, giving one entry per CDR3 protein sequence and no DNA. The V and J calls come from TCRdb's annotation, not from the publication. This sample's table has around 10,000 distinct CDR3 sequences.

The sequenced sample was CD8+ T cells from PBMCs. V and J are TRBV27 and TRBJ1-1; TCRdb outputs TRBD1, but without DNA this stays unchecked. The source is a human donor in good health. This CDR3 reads CASSPIQGLITEAFF.